The clone carrying this TCR beta chain was recorded many times. Deletions cut 7 bases from V and 3 bases from J, with 10 bases between. This CDR3 spans 12 amino acids. Per germline, CDR1 MDHEN and CDR2 SYDVKM. This specimen belongs to a study of T cells in Graves' hyperthyroidism and ophthalmopathy. Study context: Peripheral blood was collected at initial diagnosis, before any treatment.

There were TCR beta CDR3 regions amplified from RNA transcripts. A first-round RT-PCR of the TCR CDR3 used the HTBI primer set. One entry per CDR3 protein, called by TCRdb with MiXCR from the multiplex PCR reads. The table lists around 400,000 distinct CDR3 sequences, 15% of them singletons. The receptor comes from a woman aged 55-70 years with Graves' ophthalmopathy. The genes are TRBV28 and TRBJ2-7; D is undetermined. The sample consisted of blood. In DNA form, the CDR3 reads TGTGCCAGCATAAGTTACAGCTACGAGCAGTACTTC. Its protein product is CASISYSYEQYF.